This T cell receptor (beta chain) was found in a study of blood T cell repertoires in COVID-19. Whole-study context: COVID-19 samples collected from the United States, Italy and Spain covered acute and convalescent phases.

This clone appeared a few times. Authors' analysis steps: It was from reference gene primer amplification that nucleated cell counts were estimated. The table came from immunoSEQ multiplex PCR; TCRdb's copy has only in-frame clones and leaves some out. Clone size and the V and J calls come from that table; the DNA yielded D and trimming. Of 200,000 to 300,000 clones listed, approximately 80% were seen once; the top ten hold more than 8%. Losses at the gene ends were 2 bases for V and 12 bases for J; bases not matched to a gene: 13. This CDR3 has 15 residues. The V gene's germline CDR1 is ENHRY and CDR2 SYGVKD.

The V and J genes are TRBV10-3 and TRBJ1-2; 9 nucleotides line up with TRBD1. The material sequenced was peripheral blood. The clonotype comes from a woman older than 75 with acute or convalescent COVID-19. The CDR3 DNA follows: TGTGCCATCAGTGAGAGGGGACAGGGCTCGCCGGGGGACACCTTC. Its protein is CAISERGQGSPGDTF.